This is a list of T cell receptor beta chains from one sample in a study of patients and donors after allogeneic stem cell transplantation. TCRdb re-called the RT-PCR reads through MiXCR, storing one row per CDR3 protein. The table includes about a million distinct CDR3 sequences, about 20% detected once. Specimen: blood, either unsorted or a sorted T cell fraction (not recorded which). The receptors come from a human donor who was either an allogeneic HSCT recipient or a stem cell or donor lymphocyte infusion donor (not recorded which). It is not recorded whose cells these are; they may come from a transplant donor. Both conserved end residues are part of each CDR3. The order of the fields is V gene, J gene, D gene, CDR3 protein. A D gene is named only where the DNA matches it firmly.

TRBV12-3/TRBV12-4,TRBJ2-3,TRBD2,CASRPTFAGGTDTQYF
TRBV6-1,TRBJ1-2,-,CASSDGGHYGYTF
TRBV5-4,TRBJ2-1,-,CASSLAPRSSYNEQFF
TRBV9,TRBJ2-3,TRBD2,CASSVGTSETDTQYF
TRBV5-1,TRBJ2-1,TRBD2,CASSLLAGGTNGQFF
TRBV11-2,TRBJ2-4,-,CASSLYPLGAKNIQYF
TRBV18,TRBJ1-1,-,CASSQVGSGWDTEAFF
TRBV5-6,TRBJ2-3,-,CASSETPGADTQYF
TRBV2,TRBJ1-1,-,CASTSRRVENTEAFF
TRBV6-4,TRBJ2-6,-,CASSDRALGANVLTF
TRBV5-1,TRBJ2-1,-,CASSLVGGRSDEQFF
TRBV9,TRBJ1-2,TRBD1,CASSGVSGQVNYGYTF
TRBV5-6,TRBJ2-3,-,CASSLDARPDTQYF
TRBV5-1,TRBJ1-5,-,CAKPKSFVRGRRQPQHF
TRBV7-9,TRBJ2-7,TRBD1,CASSSYRGLEQYF
TRBV12-3/TRBV12-4,TRBJ2-1,TRBD1,CASSLGQGKNNEQFF
TRBV12-3/TRBV12-4,TRBJ2-4,-,CASSPDGYLAKNIQYF
TRBV6-2/TRBV6-3,TRBJ1-2,-,CASSLPRPRDSKAPNYGYTF
TRBV20-1,TRBJ2-1,TRBD2,CSARPGTSGGTYNEQFF
TRBV12-5,TRBJ2-5,-,CASGYESRTPQGETQYF
TRBV9,TRBJ2-3,-,CASSVAREKGTDTQYF
TRBV10-3,TRBJ2-3,-,CAISDPYTDTQYF
TRBV10-3,TRBJ1-1,-,CAIRRTETLNTEAFF
TRBV5-1,TRBJ2-7,-,CASSLGSKGAPNEQYF
TRBV19,TRBJ1-3,TRBD1,CASGGGNGNTIYF
TRBV11-2,TRBJ2-7,-,CASSLGIRGSYEQYF
TRBV27,TRBJ1-5,TRBD1,CASSPSGTGNNQPQHF
TRBV12-3/TRBV12-4,TRBJ2-3,TRBD2,CASTPGLAESTDTQYF
TRBV4-3,TRBJ2-5,-,CASSPVEASETQYF
TRBV7-9,TRBJ1-2,-,CASSFIPRYGYTF
TRBV21-1,TRBJ1-5,-,CASSKEAGGLDWCNQPQHF
TRBV6-1,TRBJ2-2,TRBD2,CASSIRTSGPSNTGELFF
TRBV20-1,TRBJ2-1,-,CSARDLARVYNEQFF
TRBV25-1,TRBJ1-6,-,CASSEGHSLYNSPLHF
TRBV29-1,TRBJ1-4,-,CSVLKKGVNKLFF
TRBV20-1,TRBJ1-2,-,CSASDSYGYTF
TRBV27,TRBJ1-3,-,CASSSLRRDTGNTIYF
TRBV12-3/TRBV12-4,TRBJ1-1,-,CASSPWEQLNTEAFF
TRBV7-9,TRBJ2-3,-,CASSFDSPSGDTQYF
TRBV4-3,TRBJ2-1,TRBD2,CASSPEPGGYNEQFF
TRBV20-1,TRBJ1-6,TRBD1,CSAREDRGHSPLHF
TRBV5-1,TRBJ2-1,TRBD1,CASSGGQGYYNEQFF
TRBV27,TRBJ2-2,-,CASSEASGELFF
TRBV11-2,TRBJ1-2,-,CASSLEHWADKANYGYTF
TRBV27,TRBJ1-2,-,CASGPSQGTLYGYTF
TRBV28,TRBJ2-5,-,CASSLDKIETQYF
TRBV12-3/TRBV12-4,TRBJ1-5,-,CASSLGNRVGQPQHF
TRBV30,TRBJ1-3,-,CAWSNRRPSGNTIYF
TRBV20-1,TRBJ2-2,TRBD2,CSARLAGELFF
TRBV5-1,TRBJ2-2,-,CASSSLGGAANTGELFF
TRBV12-3/TRBV12-4,TRBJ2-2,TRBD1,CASSLGAGGNTGELFF